This TCR beta chain was sequenced in a study of blood T cells in healthy people across ages (dated by TCRdb to 2014 to 2015). Notes on the research overall: Template switching captured roughly one uniquely barcoded TCR beta cDNA molecule per two T cells in model experiments. Age-related changes in TCR beta repertoire diversity were measured in the study by deep sequencing normalized with unique cDNA molecular identifiers. The donors were divided into four age groups: young (average around 15 years), middle-aged (over 35), aged (approximately 62) and long-lived (around 87). The study analyzed two additional independent replicas of 1 million unique cDNA reads from the same blood draw for two donors, one aged 18 to 30 and one aged 80 or older.

The library relied on 5' RACE. The listed sequencing device is Illumina HiSeq 2500. A second 7 to 11 cycle PCR used a sample-barcoded 5' primer and a J-beta primer mix. A unique molecular identifier was introduced onto each TCR beta cDNA molecule by a template-switch 5' adaptor carrying 12 random nucleotides. Each sample yielded at least 2.5 million CDR3-containing paired-end reads. First-strand cDNA synthesis was performed from all RNA using the Mint cDNA synthesis kit, with priming by a TRBC-specific oligonucleotide. All cDNA was treated with uracil-DNA glycosylase and then went through a first 18-cycle PCR with the universal primers M1SS and BC2_uni_R. The study's processing was this. Each sample was normalized by randomly selecting 1 million high-quality reads, each carrying a distinct molecular identifier. Instead of being binned into consensus sequences, reads with shared molecular identifiers were discarded. CDR3 identification, clonotype clustering and error correction used MiTCR with a Q25 quality threshold and the strictest error-elimination algorithm. A nonparametric unseen species model using Euler transformation provided a lower-bound estimate of total TCR beta diversity. Starting from the raw public reads, TCRdb applied fastp trimming at Q25, assembled clones with MiXCR and retained in-frame beta chains. Rows with a matching CDR3 protein are joined into one entry that keeps the most common DNA and genes. Clone size and V and J calls follow TCRdb, not the original study. In this sample the table shows about 800,000 distinct CDR3 sequences, roughly 25% of which occur a single time. Together, the top ten hold roughly 3.5% of the sample.

Compared with germline, V lacks 1 base and J lacks 7 bases; bases without a gene match: 4. Based on the germline V gene (reference sequence), the CDR1 and CDR2 sequences are DFQATT and SNEGSKA. The CDR3 covers 15 residues, taking in both the cysteine and the phenylalanine. The kept DNA is CDR3 alone, 45 bases in frame from the first base. General conclusions and limits of the study: Estimates of total diversity from one million sequenced T cells were regarded as lower bounds and underestimates. Compared with the aged group, more naive CD4+ T cells, fewer expanded clones and increased TCR diversity were shown by the long-lived group, suggesting age selection. As age increased, observed TCR beta diversity per million T cells dropped in a roughly linear way, and a significant reduction was already evident by age 40. Since profiling was done on bulk unsorted PBMCs, naive and antigen-experienced compartments could not be conclusively compared. Observed TCR beta diversity correlated strongly with the percentage of naive T cells measured by flow cytometry. The CMV infection status of donors was not known, potentially confounding age-related changes in expanded clonotypes.

This clonotype was detected only a few times. It has no known antigen specificity. It has no much larger one-base neighbor in the sample; base qualities were not kept. The roughly 39 donors, aged about 6 to 95 years, were systemically healthy Caucasian individuals from Russia. Each donor gave 8 to 10 milliliters of peripheral blood, collected into EDTA-treated Vacutainer tubes. Ficoll-Paque density-gradient centrifugation was used to isolate PBMCs, with at least 7 million per sample. Total RNA, at least 6 micrograms per sample, was extracted from PBMCs with Trizol reagent. For every donor, flow cytometry on a PBMC aliquot measured the percentage of naive CD45RAhigh/CD27high T cells. The same data also contributed to another study, on T cells of mothers and their children. From that second study: Donors were nine systemically healthy Caucasian individuals: three mothers and their six children. cDNA synthesis consumed the entire amount of extracted RNA, loaded at roughly 1.5 ug RNA in each 15 ul reaction. In the second PCR, the M1S primer added sample barcodes and 2-4 random nucleotides. Each mother yielded over 9 million TCR beta CDR3 reads and each child roughly 3 million reads. TCR recombination output is similarly shaped by thymic selection in related and unrelated pairs, with a minor effect exerted by inherited differences. Normalized repertoire overlap in related mother-child pairs was always slightly higher than in unrelated mother-child pairs, but the difference was never significant. Persistent microchimeric T cell clones were not detected, at a sensitivity of approximately 100 clones per million clonotypes. Deep NGS was used in the study to compare the TCR beta repertoires of mothers and children and to look for features that separate related mother-child pairs from unrelated individuals. The mean age was roughly 40 +/- 4 years for the mothers and around 10 +/- 4 years for the children. After adapter ligation was performed with NEBNext reagents, the libraries were sequenced on an Illumina HiSeq 2000 with 100+100 nt paired-end reads. To avoid cross-contamination, the mother libraries and the child libraries were prepared a month apart and sequenced in separate runs. For each donor, somewhere between roughly 500,000 and 2,100,000 distinct TCR beta clonotypes were identified. Naive TCR beta clonotypes were estimated from low-frequency clonotypes matched to each donor's FACS-determined naive share, without sorting.

Sequencing was carried out using blood. The chain was built from TRBV20-1 and TRBJ2-4; 13 bases in the junction line up with TRBD2. This TCR derives from a boy aged 10-17 years in good health. The CDR3 amino acid sequence is: CSARAPTSGRNIQYF. The nucleotide sequence is TGCAGTGCTAGAGCCCCGACTAGCGGGAGGAACATTCAGTACTTC.